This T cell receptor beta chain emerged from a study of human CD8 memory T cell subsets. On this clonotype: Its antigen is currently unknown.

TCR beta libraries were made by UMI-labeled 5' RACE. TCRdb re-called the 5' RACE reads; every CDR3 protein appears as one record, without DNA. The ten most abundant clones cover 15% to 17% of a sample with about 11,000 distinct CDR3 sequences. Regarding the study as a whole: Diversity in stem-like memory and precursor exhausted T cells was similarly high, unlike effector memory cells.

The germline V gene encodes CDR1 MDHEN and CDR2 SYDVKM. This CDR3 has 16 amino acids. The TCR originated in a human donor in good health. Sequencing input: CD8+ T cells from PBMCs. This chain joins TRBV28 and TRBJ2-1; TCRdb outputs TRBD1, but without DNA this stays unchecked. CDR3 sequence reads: CASSPGPGRGYNEQFF.